This T cell receptor beta chain was retrieved from a study of cytomegalovirus exposure and HLA in healthy donors. The primer mix had 60 Vbeta and 13 Jbeta primers. Produced via immunoSEQ multiplex PCR; TCRdb's table is partial and in-frame only. This table has 200,000 to 250,000 clones, roughly 80% appearing once. About this clone itself: Its antigen remains unknown.

This CDR3 spans 13 amino acids. The ends lost 6 bases at V and 4 bases at J; junction bases unmatched: 5. Per the germline V gene, CDR1 is SQVTM and CDR2 is ANQGSEA. General study results and limits: In a later analysis, a missense DCLRE1C variant was linked to TCR beta V- and J-gene trimming.

Sequencing was done on a sample of PBMCs. The rearrangement links TRBV29-1 to TRBJ1-2; 10 bases line up with TRBD1. The TCR sequence derives from a woman between 40 and 55 years old in good health and CMV-seropositive. In DNA, the CDR3 is TGCAGCGTGGCTGGGACAGGGGCCTATGGCTACACCTTC. This gives the protein CSVAGTGAYGYTF.